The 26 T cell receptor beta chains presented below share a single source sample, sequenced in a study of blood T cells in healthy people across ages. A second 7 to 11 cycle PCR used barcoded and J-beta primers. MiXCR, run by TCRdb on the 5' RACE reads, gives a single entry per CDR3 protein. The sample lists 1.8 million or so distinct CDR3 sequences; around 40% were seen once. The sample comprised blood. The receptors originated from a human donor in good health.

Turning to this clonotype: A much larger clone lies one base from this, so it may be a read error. CDR3 residues: CASSLAEWARQPRHF. The CDR3 DNA reads as TGTGCCAGCAGCTTAGCGGAGTGGGCTCGGCAGCCCCGGCATTTT. V usage is TRBV7-2 and J usage is TRBJ1-5; no reliable D call. CDR1 and CDR2 (germline): SGHTA, FQGNSA. This CDR3 is 15 amino acids long.

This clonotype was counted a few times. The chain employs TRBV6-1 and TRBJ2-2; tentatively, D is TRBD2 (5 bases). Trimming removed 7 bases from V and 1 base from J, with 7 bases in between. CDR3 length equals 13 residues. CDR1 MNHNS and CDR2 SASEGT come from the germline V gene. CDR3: CASTRGNTGELFF. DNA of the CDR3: TGTGCCAGCACACGGGGGAACACCGGGGAGCTGTTTTTT.

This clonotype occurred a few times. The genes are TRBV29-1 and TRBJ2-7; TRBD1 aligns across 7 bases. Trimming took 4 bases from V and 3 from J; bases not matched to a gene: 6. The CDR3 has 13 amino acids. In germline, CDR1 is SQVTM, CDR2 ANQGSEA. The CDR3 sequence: CSVAWTGNYEQYF. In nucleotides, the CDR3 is TGCAGCGTTGCCTGGACAGGAAACTACGAGCAGTACTTC.

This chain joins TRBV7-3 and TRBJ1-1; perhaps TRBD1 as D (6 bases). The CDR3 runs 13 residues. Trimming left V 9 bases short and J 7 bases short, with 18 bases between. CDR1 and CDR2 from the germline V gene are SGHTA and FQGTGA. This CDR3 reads CASSTVAGDEAFF. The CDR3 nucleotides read TGTGCCAGTAGTACCGTGGCAGGGGATGAAGCTTTCTTT. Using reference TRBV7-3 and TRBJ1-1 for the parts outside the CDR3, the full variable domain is GAGVSQTPSNKVTEKGKYVELRCDPISGHTALYWYRQSLGQGPEFLIYFQGTGAADDSGLPNDRFFAVRPEGSVSTLKIQRTERGDSAVYLCASSTVAGDEAFFGQGTRLTVV.

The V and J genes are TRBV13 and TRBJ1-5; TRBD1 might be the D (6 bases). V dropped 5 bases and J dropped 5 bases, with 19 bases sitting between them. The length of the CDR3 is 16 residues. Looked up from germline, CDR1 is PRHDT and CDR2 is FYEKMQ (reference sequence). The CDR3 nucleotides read TGTGCCAGCAGCACACGGACAGTCTTTGGGGATCAGCCCCAGCATTTT. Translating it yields CASSTRTVFGDQPQHF.

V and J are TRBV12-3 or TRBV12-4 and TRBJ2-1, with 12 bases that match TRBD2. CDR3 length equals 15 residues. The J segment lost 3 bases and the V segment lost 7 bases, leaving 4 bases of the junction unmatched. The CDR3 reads CASMELAGGYNEQFF. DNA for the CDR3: TGTGCCAGCATGGAACTAGCGGGGGGCTACAATGAGCAGTTCTTC.

CDR3 amino acids: CASSQRMQRTQYF. CDR3 sequence (DNA): TGTGCCAGCAGTCAACGGATGCAGCGGACCCAGTACTTC. The genes are TRBV12-3 or TRBV12-4 and TRBJ2-5, with unresolved D. The CDR3 contains 13 residues. The V gene lost 5 bases and the J gene lost 7 bases, with 14 bases spanning the gap.

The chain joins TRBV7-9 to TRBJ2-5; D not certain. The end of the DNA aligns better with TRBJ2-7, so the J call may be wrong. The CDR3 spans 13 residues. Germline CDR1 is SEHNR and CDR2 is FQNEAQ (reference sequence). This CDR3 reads CASSFNLGLEQYF. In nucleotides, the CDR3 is TGTGCCAGCAGCTTTAATTTAGGTCTCGAGCAGTACTTC.

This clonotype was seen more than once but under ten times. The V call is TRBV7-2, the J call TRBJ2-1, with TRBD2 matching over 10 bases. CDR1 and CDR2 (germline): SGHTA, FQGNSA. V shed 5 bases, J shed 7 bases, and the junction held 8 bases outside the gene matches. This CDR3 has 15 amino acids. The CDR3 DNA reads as TGTGCCAGCAGCCTACTAGCGGGAATTGCGAATGAGCAGTTCTTC. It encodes CASSLLAGIANEQFF.

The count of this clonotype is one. CDR3 nucleotide sequence: TGTGCCATCGCGGCGGATAATGACTATGGCTACACCTTC. This translates into CAIAADNDYGYTF. The rearrangement joins TRBV10-3 to TRBJ1-2; D call uncertain. The germline V and J ends were trimmed by 8 bases and 3 bases, with 13 bases remaining between them. Germline loops: CDR1 ENHRY, CDR2 SYGVKD. The CDR3 loop spans 13 amino acids.

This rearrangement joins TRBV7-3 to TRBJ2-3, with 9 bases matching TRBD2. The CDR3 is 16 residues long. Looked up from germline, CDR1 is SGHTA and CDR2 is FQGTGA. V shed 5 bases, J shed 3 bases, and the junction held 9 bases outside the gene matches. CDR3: CASSPQRGVGTDTQYF. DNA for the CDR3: TGTGCCAGCAGCCCCCAGCGGGGGGTAGGAACAGATACGCAGTATTTT.

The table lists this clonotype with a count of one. The CDR3 region is CTSSVGTDTQYF. CDR3 DNA: TGTACTAGCAGCGTAGGCACAGATACGCAGTATTTT. The V gene is TRBV9, the J gene TRBJ2-3; weak D call: TRBD2 (6 bases). CDR1 and CDR2 (germline): SGDLS, YYNGEE. This CDR3 spans 12 amino acids.

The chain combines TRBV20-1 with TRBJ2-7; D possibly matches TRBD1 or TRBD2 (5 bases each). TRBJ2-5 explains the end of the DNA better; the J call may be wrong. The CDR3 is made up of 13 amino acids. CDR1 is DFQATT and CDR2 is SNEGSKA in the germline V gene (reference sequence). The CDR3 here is CSANGPGTKTQYF. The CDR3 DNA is TGCAGTGCCAACGGTCCGGGGACGAAGACCCAGTACTTC.

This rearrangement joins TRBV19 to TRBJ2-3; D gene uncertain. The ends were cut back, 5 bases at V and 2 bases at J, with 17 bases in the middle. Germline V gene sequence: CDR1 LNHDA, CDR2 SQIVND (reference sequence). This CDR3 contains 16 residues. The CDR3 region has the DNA TGTGCCAGTAGTCCGACTCCCCTGCGTTACACAGATACGCAGTATTTT. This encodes CASSPTPLRYTDTQYF.

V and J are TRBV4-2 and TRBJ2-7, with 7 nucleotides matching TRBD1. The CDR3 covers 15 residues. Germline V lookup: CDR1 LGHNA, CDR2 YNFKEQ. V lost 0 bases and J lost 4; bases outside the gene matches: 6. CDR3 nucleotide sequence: TGTGCCAGCAGCCAAGAAGGCAGGGGGAGATACGAGCAGTACTTC. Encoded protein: CASSQEGRGRYEQYF.

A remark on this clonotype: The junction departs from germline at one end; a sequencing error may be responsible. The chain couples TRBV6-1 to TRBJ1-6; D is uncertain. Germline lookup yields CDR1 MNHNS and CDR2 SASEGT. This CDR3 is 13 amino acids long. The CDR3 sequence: CASRGFYNPPLHF. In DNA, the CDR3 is TGTGCCAGCAGGGGGTTCTATAATCCACCCCTCCACTTT.

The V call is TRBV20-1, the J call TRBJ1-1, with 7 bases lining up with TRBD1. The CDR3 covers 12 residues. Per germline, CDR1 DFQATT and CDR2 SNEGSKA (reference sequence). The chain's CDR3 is CSRRGLDTEAFF. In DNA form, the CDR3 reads TGCAGCCGTAGGGGGCTGGACACTGAAGCTTTCTTT.

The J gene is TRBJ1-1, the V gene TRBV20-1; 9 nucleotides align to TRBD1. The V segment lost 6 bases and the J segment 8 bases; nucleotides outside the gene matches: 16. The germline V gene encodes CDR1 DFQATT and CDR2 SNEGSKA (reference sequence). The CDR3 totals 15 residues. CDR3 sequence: CSATDRGGSNGEAFF. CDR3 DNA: TGCAGTGCCACGGACAGGGGAGGTTCGAATGGCGAAGCTTTCTTT.

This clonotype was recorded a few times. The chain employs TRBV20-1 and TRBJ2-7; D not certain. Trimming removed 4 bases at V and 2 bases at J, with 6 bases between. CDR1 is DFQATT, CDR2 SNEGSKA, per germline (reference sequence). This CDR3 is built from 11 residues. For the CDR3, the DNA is TGCAGTGCTATGCGTGCCTACGAGCAGTACTTC. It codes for CSAMRAYEQYF.

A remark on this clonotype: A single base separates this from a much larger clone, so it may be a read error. The CDR3, as DNA: TGTGCCAGCAGTTACTTGATGGTACGCAAAGCCATCTCCTACGAGCAGTACTTC. Amino acids: CASSYLMVRKAISYEQYF. The rearrangement joins TRBV6-2 or TRBV6-3 to TRBJ2-4, with unresolved D. The J call is in doubt because the DNA end fits TRBJ2-7 better. From germline, CDR1 is MNHEY and CDR2 SVGEGT. This CDR3 has 18 amino acids.

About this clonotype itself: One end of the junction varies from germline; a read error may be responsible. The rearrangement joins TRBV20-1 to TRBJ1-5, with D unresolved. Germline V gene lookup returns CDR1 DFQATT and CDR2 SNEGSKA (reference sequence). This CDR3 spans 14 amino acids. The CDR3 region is CSANWGGGNQSQHF. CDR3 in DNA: TGCAGTGCTAATTGGGGAGGTGGCAATCAGTCCCAGCATTTT.

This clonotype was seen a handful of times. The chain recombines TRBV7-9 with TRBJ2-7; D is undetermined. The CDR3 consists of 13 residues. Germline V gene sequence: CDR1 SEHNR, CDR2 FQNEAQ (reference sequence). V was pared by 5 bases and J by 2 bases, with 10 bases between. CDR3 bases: TGTGCCAGCAGCCCCGACGTGACCTACGAGCAGTACTTC. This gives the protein CASSPDVTYEQYF. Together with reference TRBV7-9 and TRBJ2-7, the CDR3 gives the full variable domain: DTGVSQNPRHKITKRGQNVTFRCDPISEHNRLYWYRQTLGQGPEFLTYFQNEAQLEKSRLLSDRFSAERPKGSFSTLEIQRTEQGDSAMYLCASSPDVTYEQYFGPGTRLTVT.

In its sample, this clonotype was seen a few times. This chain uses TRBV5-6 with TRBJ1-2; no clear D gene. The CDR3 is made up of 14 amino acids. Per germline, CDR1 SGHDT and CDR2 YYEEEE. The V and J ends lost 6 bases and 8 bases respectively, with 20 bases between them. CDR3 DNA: TGTGCCAGCAAAGAAGACATCGATTCGCAGGGCTACACCTTC. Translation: CASKEDIDSQGYTF.

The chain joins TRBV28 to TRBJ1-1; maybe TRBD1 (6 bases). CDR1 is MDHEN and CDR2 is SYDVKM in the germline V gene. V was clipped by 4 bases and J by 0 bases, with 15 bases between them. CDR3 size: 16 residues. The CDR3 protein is CASSSSHRAMNTEAFF. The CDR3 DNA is TGTGCCAGCAGTTCATCCCACAGGGCCATGAACACTGAAGCTTTCTTT.

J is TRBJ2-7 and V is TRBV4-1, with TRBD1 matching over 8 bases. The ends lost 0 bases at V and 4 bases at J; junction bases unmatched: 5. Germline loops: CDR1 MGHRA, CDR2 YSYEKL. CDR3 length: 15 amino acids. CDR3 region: CASSQDRQGFYEQYF. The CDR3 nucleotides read TGCGCCAGCAGCCAAGATCGACAGGGGTTTTACGAGCAGTACTTC.

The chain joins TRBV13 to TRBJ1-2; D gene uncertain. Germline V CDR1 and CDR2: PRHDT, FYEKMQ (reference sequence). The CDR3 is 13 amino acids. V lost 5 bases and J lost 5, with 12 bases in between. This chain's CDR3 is CASSRGSAYGYTF. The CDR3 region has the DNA TGTGCCAGCAGCCGGGGAAGCGCATATGGCTACACCTTC.